Below are 3 T cell receptor beta chains sequenced from a single sample in a study of T cells in Graves' hyperthyroidism and ophthalmopathy. RNA transcripts were the template for amplifying TCR beta CDR3 regions. The TCR CDR3 was amplified in a first-round RT-PCR using the HTBI primer set. TCRdb redid the calling of the multiplex PCR reads with MiXCR, one entry per CDR3 protein. Among roughly 500,000 distinct CDR3 sequences, 24% were seen once, and the ten largest hold about 11%. Material: blood. These receptor sequences come from a woman in her twenties or thirties with Graves' ophthalmopathy.

The chain recombines TRBV15 with TRBJ2-7; D may be TRBD1 (6 bases). This CDR3 contains 14 residues. Germline V gene lookup returns CDR1 LNHNV and CDR2 YYDKDF (reference sequence). V lost 3 bases and J 4 bases, leaving 13 bases between the germline ends. CDR3: CATSRAGQGYEQYF. As DNA, the CDR3 is TGTGCCACCAGCAGGGCAGGTCAGGGGTACGAGCAGTACTTC.

This clonotype was found many times. The V gene is TRBV7-8, the J gene TRBJ2-5; possible D gene TRBD1, 5 bases. CDR1 and CDR2 from the germline V gene are SGHVS and FQNEAQ. V was trimmed by 5 bases and J by 0 bases, leaving 10 bases between them. CDR3 length: 14 amino acids. This CDR3 is CASSNRQYQETQYF. The DNA for the CDR3 is TGTGCCAGCAGCAACCGACAGTACCAAGAGACCCAGTACTTC.

For this clonotype: A much more abundant neighbour one base away suggests this may be a read error. This likely comes from a read error, as the CDR3 has no conserved phenylalanine or tryptophan at its end. For the CDR3, the DNA is TGTGCCAGTAGTAGACCGCTCAGGGAACGTCGCTACACCTAC. Translating it yields CASSRPLRERRYTY. The rearrangement links TRBV19 to TRBJ1-2, with D maybe TRBD1 (5 bases). Germline CDR1 is LNHDA and CDR2 is SQIVND (reference sequence). Trimming cost V 4 bases and J 9 bases, with 18 bases left between them. CDR3 length: 14 residues.